The clone carrying this TCR beta chain was observed at least ten times. Sample time point: newly diagnosed GD, antithyroid drugs for less than 3 months. PBMC-extracted RNA yielded the TCR library. Patients with Graves' disease were diagnosed by American Thyroid Association guidelines. The sample is drawn from a study of regulatory T cells in long-lasting Graves disease. Libraries of TCR beta came from iRepertoire HTBI primers plus Arm-PCR of CDR3 regions. TCRdb independently ran MiXCR on the multiplex PCR reads; one entry per CDR3 protein. The sample has around 480,000 distinct CDR3 sequences, around 15% seen once; the top ten hold more than 9%. This same sample was also taken into another study, of T cells in Graves' hyperthyroidism and ophthalmopathy.

The origin of this receptor is a man aged 35 to 55 with Graves disease. The sample consisted of peripheral blood mononuclear cells (PBMCs), taken at new diagnosis, from a patient treated with antithyroid drugs.

The CDR3 protein is CSARKEGANYGYTF. In nucleotides, the CDR3 is TGCAGTGCTAGGAAGGAAGGGGCTAACTATGGCTACACCTTC. This chain uses TRBV20-1 with TRBJ1-2; maybe TRBD1 (5 bases). The V and J ends lost 3 bases and 0 bases respectively, with 11 bases between them. Germline-derived CDR1 and CDR2 are DFQATT and SNEGSKA (reference sequence). CDR3 length: 14 residues.